This entry lists 14 T cell receptor beta chains sequenced from one sample in a study of human T cells and chemical hapten exposure. Noted time point: patch test 2, 6 weeks after DPC sensitization. The treatment denotes: therapeutic diphenylcyclopropenone sensitization with weekly scalp DPC. MiXCR, run by TCRdb on the RACE reads, gives a single entry per CDR3 protein. The table has around 69,000 distinct CDR3 sequences, 8.5% seen once. This sample comprised whole blood, obtained in connection with sensitization to the hapten diphenylcyclopropenone (DPC). The receptors stem from a woman in her fifties or sixties with alopecia areata. Some clones in this sample may be carry-over from other donors' samples.

This chain uses TRBV12-3 or TRBV12-4 with TRBJ1-2, with 10 bases matching TRBD1. V was clipped by 5 bases and J by 4 bases; unmatched bases: 7. The CDR3 is made up of 15 amino acids. DNA for the CDR3: TGTGCCAGCAGTCCATCGACAGGGGGCAGCTATGGCTACACCTTC. Translating gives CASSPSTGGSYGYTF.

A remark on this clonotype: A much larger clone lies a single base off, so this may be a read error. The chain recombines TRBV29-1 with TRBJ2-7; possibly TRBD1 for D (5 bases). Germline CDR1 is SQVTM and CDR2 is ANQGSEA. CDR3 length equals 14 residues. The V gene lost 7 bases and the J gene lost 2 bases, with 18 bases spanning the gap. As DNA, the CDR3 is TGCAGCGCCGTGAGCAGGGTAGGGACCTACGAGCAGTACTTC. This gives the protein CSAVSRVGTYEQYF.

This clonotype was picked up many times. This chain connects TRBV28 to TRBJ2-7; D gene ambiguous. Trimming left V 5 bases short and J 3 bases short, with 2 bases between. The CDR3 loop spans 10 amino acids. CDR1 is MDHEN and CDR2 is SYDVKM in the germline V gene. The CDR3 protein is CASSDYEQYF. The CDR3 nucleotides read TGTGCCAGCAGTGACTACGAGCAGTACTTC.

This clonotype came up a few times. The chain is built from TRBV30 and TRBJ2-3; the D gene is possibly TRBD1 (6 bases). Trimming took off 3 bases at V and 7 bases at J, with 11 bases between the two ends. Germline V gene data show CDR1 as GTSNPN and CDR2 as SVGIG (reference sequence). This CDR3 has 12 amino acids. In nucleotides, the CDR3 is TGTGCCTGGAGGGCAGGGGTAAATACGCAGTATTTT. It yields the protein CAWRAGVNTQYF.

This clonotype came up a few times. The chain employs TRBV10-3 and TRBJ2-3; D could derive from TRBD1 or TRBD2 (5 bases each). The CDR3 loop spans 17 amino acids. Germline V gene lookup returns CDR1 ENHRY and CDR2 SYGVKD. V lost 6 bases and J 2 bases, leaving 21 bases between the germline ends. The CDR3 DNA reads TGTGCCATCAGCCCCATTACGGGGCCCACTTTCACAGATACGCAGTATTTT. This gives the protein CAISPITGPTFTDTQYF.

The CDR3 DNA sequence: TGTGCCAGCAGTCACGACGCTGACATTCAGTACTTC. It yields the protein CASSHDADIQYF. The chain is built from TRBV6-2 or TRBV6-3 and TRBJ2-4; D remains ambiguous. V was clipped by 5 bases and J by 8 bases, with 10 bases between them. This CDR3 contains 12 residues. Germline values: CDR1 MNHEY, CDR2 SVGEGT.

The chain links TRBV28 to TRBJ2-7; TRBD1 aligns across 8 bases. The CDR3 consists of 13 residues. V gave up 6 bases and J gave up 3 bases; unmatched junction bases: 4. Germline assignment: CDR1 MDHEN and CDR2 SYDVKM. The CDR3 reads CASSRGQGYEQYF. As DNA, the CDR3 is TGTGCCAGCAGCCGCGGACAGGGCTACGAGCAGTACTTC.

This clonotype was counted at least ten times. V gene TRBV13 combines with J gene TRBJ1-2; TRBD1 matches 11 bases. CDR3 size: 16 residues. Germline V gene lookup returns CDR1 PRHDT and CDR2 FYEKMQ (reference sequence). The junction had 8 bases not matched to a gene; V was cut back by 4 bases and J by 4 bases. CDR3 bases: TGTGCCAGCAGCTGGGGACAGGGGGTCTTTGGCTATGGCTACACCTTC. Its translation: CASSWGQGVFGYGYTF.

V gene TRBV20-1 combines with J gene TRBJ2-3; 8 bases are shared with TRBD2. The CDR3 consists of 15 residues. V trimming: 0 bases; J trimming: 3 bases; junction bases outside the gene matches: 5. CDR1 is DFQATT and CDR2 is SNEGSKA in the germline V gene (reference sequence). The CDR3 loop is CSARDLREGTDTQYF. The CDR3 coding sequence is TGCAGTGCTAGAGATTTACGGGAGGGTACAGATACGCAGTATTTT.

This clonotype turned up a few times. The rearrangement uses TRBV7-2 and TRBJ1-1; the match to TRBD1 covers 7 bases. This CDR3 comprises 14 residues. Germline-derived CDR1 and CDR2 are SGHTA and FQGNSA. The junction had 3 bases not matched to a gene; V was cut back by 4 bases and J by 1 base. CDR3 in DNA: TGTGCCAGCAGCTCAGGGACAGCGAACACTGAAGCTTTCTTT. Its translation: CASSSGTANTEAFF.

There are many counts of this clonotype. The V call is TRBV6-1, the J call TRBJ1-2, with D maybe TRBD1 (5 bases). Germline lookup yields CDR1 MNHNS and CDR2 SASEGT. V was pared by 7 bases and J by 9 bases, with 12 bases between. There are 11 residues in the CDR3. CDR3 in DNA: TGTGCCAGCACCAAAGGGGAGAGCTACACCTTC. Its translation is CASTKGESYTF.

Only a few counts were recorded for this clonotype. The V and J genes are TRBV12-3 or TRBV12-4 and TRBJ2-7, with D tentatively TRBD1 or TRBD2 (5 bases each). This CDR3 is built from 14 residues. Trimming pared 3 bases from V and 6 bases from J, leaving 15 bases between. The CDR3 sequence: CASSFGTLGAEQYF. The CDR3 region has the DNA TGTGCCAGCAGTTTTGGGACCCTAGGGGCCGAGCAGTACTTC.

This clonotype was found a few times. The chain links TRBV2 to TRBJ2-4, with D perhaps matching TRBD1 or TRBD2 (5 bases each). The CDR3 runs 14 residues. Trimming removed 6 bases from V and 4 bases from J, with 13 bases in between. Germline CDR1 and CDR2: SNHLY and FYNNEI. CDR3 amino acids: CASREERGKNIQYF. In DNA form, the CDR3 reads TGTGCCAGCAGGGAGGAAAGGGGTAAAAACATTCAGTACTTC.

This clonotype was counted a few times. The chain employs TRBV7-2 and TRBJ1-6, with 7 bases matching TRBD1. Germline V gives CDR1 SGHTA, CDR2 FQGNSA. The trim removed 4 bases at V and 0 bases at J, leaving 9 bases unmatched. CDR3 size: 18 residues. The CDR3 bases are TGTGCCAGCAGCTCCAGGGGGTCGGGGAGCTCCTATAATTCACCCCTCCACTTT. As protein: CASSSRGSGSSYNSPLHF.